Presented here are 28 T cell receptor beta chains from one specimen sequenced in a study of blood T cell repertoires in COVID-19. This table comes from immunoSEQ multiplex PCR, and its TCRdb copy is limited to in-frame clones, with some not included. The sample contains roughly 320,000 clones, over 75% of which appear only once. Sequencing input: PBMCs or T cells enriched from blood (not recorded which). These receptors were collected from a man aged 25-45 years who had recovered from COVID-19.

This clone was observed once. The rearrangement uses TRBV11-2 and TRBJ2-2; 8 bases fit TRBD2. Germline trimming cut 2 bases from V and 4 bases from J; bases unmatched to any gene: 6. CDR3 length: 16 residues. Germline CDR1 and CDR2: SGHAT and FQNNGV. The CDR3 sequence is CASSLRGGTSTGELFF. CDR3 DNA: TGTGCCAGCAGCTTACGGGGGGGCACGAGCACCGGGGAGCTGTTTTTT.

The CDR3 spells CASSQPGLAGGDTQYF. CDR3 in DNA: TGTGCCAGCAGCCAGCCGGGACTAGCGGGCGGCGATACGCAGTATTTT. The chain uses TRBV14 and TRBJ2-3, with 12 nucleotides matching TRBD2. Germline CDR1 and CDR2: SGHDN and FVKESK. The CDR3 has 16 amino acids. Unmatched junction bases numbered 7, after V lost 3 bases and J lost 6 bases.

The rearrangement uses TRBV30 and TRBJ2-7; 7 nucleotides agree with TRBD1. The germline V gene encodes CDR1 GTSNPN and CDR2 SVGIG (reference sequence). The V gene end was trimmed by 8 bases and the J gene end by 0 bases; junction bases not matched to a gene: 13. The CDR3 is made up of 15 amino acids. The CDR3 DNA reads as TGTGCCGAAAGCAGGGGCAGGGGGAGCTCCTACGAGCAGTACTTC. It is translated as CAESRGRGSSYEQYF.

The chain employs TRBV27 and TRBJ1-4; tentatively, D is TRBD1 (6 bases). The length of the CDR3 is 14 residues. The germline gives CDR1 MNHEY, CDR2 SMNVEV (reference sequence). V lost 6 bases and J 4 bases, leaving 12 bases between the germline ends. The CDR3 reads CASSPDRINEKLFF. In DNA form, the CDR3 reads TGTGCCAGCAGCCCCGACAGGATTAATGAAAAACTGTTTTTT.

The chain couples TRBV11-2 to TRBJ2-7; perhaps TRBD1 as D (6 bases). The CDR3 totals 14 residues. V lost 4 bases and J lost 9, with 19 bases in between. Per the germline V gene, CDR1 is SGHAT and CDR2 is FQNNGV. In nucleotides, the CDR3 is TGTGCCAGCAGCTCAAGTCCCCAGGGGCCCGGGCAGTACTTC. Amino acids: CASSSSPQGPGQYF.

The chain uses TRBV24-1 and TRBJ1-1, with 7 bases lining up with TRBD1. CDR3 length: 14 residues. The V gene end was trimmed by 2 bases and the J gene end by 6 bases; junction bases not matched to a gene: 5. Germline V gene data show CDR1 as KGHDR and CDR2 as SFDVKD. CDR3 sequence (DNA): TGTGCCACCAGTGATTCGACAGGGACCCCTGAAGCTTTCTTT. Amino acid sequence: CATSDSTGTPEAFF.

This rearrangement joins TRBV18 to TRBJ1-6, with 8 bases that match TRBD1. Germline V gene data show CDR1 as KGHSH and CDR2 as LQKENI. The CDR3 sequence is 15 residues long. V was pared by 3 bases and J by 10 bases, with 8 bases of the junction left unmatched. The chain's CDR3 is CASSPSGQGSSPLHF. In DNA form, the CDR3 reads TGTGCCAGCTCACCGAGTGGACAGGGAAGCTCACCCCTCCACTTT.

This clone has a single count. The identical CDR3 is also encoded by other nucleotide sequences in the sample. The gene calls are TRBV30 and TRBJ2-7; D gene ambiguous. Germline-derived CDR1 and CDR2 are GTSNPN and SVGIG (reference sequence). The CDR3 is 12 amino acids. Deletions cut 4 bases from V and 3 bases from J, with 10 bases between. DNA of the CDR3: TGTGCCTGGACTTCAGGCCGCTACGAGCAGTACTTC. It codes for CAWTSGRYEQYF.

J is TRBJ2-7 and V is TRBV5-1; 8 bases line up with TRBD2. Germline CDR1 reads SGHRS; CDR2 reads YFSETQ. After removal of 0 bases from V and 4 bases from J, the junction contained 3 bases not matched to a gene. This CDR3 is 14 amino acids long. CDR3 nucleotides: TGCGCCAGCAGCTTGGGGGGACTAGGGTACGAGCAGTACTTC. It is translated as CASSLGGLGYEQYF.

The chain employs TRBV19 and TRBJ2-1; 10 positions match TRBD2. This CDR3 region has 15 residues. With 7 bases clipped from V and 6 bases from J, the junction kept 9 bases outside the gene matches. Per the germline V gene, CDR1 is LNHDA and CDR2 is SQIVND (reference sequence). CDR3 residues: CASTHPGLATNEQFF. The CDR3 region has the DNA TGTGCCAGTACCCATCCGGGACTAGCGACCAATGAGCAGTTCTTC.

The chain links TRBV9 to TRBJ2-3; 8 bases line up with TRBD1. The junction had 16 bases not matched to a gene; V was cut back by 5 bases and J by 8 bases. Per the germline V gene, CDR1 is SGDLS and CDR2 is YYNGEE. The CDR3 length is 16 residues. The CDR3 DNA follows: TGTGCCAGCAGTAACCTGAGGCAGGGGGCGCAAGGTACGCAGTATTTT. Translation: CASSNLRQGAQGTQYF.

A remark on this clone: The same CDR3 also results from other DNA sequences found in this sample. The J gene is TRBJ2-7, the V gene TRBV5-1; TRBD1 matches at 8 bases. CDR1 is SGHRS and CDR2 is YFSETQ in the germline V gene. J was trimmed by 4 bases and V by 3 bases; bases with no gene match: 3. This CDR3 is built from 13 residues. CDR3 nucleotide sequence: TGCGCCAGCAGCTCCACAGGGGGTTACGAGCAGTACTTC. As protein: CASSSTGGYEQYF. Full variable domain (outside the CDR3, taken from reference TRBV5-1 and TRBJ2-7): KAGVTQTPRYLIKTRGQQVTLSCSPISGHRSVSWYQQTPGQGLQFLFEYFSETQRNKGNFPGRFSGRQFSNSRSEMNVSTLELGDSALYLCASSSTGGYEQYFGPGTRLTVT.

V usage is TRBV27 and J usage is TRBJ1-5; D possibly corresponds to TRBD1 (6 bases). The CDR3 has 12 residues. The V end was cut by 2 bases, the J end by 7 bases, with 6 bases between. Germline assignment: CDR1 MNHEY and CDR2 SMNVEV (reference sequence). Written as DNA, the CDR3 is TGTGCCAGCAGTTTAGGGGGCCAGCCCCAGCATTTT. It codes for CASSLGGQPQHF.

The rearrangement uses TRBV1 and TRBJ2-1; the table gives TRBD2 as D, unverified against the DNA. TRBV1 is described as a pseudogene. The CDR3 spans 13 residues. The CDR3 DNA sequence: TGCACCAGCAGAGAGGGATCCTACAATGAGCAGTTCTTC. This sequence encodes CTSREGSYNEQFF.

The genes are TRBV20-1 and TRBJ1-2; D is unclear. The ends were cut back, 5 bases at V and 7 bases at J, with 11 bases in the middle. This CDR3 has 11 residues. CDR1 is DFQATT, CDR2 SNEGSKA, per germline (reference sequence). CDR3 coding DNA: TGCAGTGCTTCTGACATCAGTGGCTACACCTTC. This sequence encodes CSASDISGYTF.

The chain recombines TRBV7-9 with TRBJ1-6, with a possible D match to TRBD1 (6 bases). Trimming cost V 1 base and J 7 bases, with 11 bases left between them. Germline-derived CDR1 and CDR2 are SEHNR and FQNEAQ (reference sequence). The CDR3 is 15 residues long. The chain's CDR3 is CASSLEGRGNSPLHF. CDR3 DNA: TGTGCCAGCAGCTTAGAGGGCAGGGGAAATTCACCCCTCCACTTT.

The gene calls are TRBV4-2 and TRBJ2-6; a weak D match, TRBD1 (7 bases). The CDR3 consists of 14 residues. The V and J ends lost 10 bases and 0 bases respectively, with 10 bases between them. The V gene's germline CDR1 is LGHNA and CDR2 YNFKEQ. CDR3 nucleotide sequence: TGTGCCACGGAGGGGGCCTCTGGGGCCAACGTCCTGACTTTC. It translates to CATEGASGANVLTF.

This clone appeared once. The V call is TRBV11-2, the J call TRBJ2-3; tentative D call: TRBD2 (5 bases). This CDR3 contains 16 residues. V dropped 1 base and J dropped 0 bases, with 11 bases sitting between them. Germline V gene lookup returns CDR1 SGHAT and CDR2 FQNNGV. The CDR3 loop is CASSLGIAPSTDTQYF. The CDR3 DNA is TGTGCCAGCAGCTTAGGCATAGCGCCGAGCACAGATACGCAGTATTTT. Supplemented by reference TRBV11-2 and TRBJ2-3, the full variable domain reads EAGVAQSPRYKIIEKRQSVAFWCNPISGHATLYWYQQILGQGPKLLIQFQNNGVVDDSQLPKDRFSAERLKGVDSTLKIQPAKLEDSAVYLCASSLGIAPSTDTQYFGPGTRLTVL.

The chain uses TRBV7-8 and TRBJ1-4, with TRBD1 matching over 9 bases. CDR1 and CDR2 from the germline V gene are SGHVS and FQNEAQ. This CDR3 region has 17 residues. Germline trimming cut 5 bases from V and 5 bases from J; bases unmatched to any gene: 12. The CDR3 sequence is CASSPLPGQGGNEKLFF. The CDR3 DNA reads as TGTGCCAGCAGCCCTCTCCCGGGACAGGGTGGGAATGAAAAACTGTTTTTT.

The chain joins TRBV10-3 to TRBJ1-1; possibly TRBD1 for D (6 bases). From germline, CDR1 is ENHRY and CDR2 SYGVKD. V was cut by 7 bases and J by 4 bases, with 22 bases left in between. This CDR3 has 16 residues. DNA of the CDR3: TGTGCCATCACCGTCGATATGGCAGGGGAGAGCACTGAAGCTTTCTTT. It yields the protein CAITVDMAGESTEAFF.

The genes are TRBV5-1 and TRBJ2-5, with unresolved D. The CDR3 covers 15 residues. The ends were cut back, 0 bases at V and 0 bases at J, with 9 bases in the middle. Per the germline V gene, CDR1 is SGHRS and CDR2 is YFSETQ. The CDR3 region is CASSLGAAYQETQYF. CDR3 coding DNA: TGCGCCAGCAGCTTGGGGGCTGCTTACCAAGAGACCCAGTACTTC. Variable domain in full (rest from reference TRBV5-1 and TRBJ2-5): KAGVTQTPRYLIKTRGQQVTLSCSPISGHRSVSWYQQTPGQGLQFLFEYFSETQRNKGNFPGRFSGRQFSNSRSEMNVSTLELGDSALYLCASSLGAAYQETQYFGPGTRLLVL.

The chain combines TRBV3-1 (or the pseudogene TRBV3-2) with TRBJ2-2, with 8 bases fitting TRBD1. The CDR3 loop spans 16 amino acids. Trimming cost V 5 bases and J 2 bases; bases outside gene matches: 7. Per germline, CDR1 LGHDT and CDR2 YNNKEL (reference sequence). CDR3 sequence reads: CASSFGTGLNTGELFF. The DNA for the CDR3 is TGTGCCAGCAGCTTCGGGACAGGACTTAACACCGGGGAGCTGTTTTTT.

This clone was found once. CDR3 sequence: CASSGISVLNYGYTF. For the CDR3, the DNA is TGTGCCAGCTCCGGGATAAGCGTTTTGAACTATGGCTACACCTTC. The V call is TRBV18, the J call TRBJ1-2, with D unresolved. Between the trimmed V and J ends, which lost 6 bases and 2 bases, there was a span of 16 bases. Germline assignment: CDR1 KGHSH and CDR2 LQKENI. This CDR3 is built from 15 residues.

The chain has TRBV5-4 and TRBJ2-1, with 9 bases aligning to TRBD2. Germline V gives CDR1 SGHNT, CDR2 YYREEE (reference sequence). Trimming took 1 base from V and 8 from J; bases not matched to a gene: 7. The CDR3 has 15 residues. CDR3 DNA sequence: TGTGCCAGCAGCTTGTTGGCCAGCGGGAGGCATGAGCAGTTCTTC. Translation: CASSLLASGRHEQFF.

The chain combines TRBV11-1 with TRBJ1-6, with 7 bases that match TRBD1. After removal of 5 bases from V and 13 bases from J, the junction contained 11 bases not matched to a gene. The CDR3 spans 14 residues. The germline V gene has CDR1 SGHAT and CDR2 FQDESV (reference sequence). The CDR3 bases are TGTGCCAGCAGCCCCATCGGGACAGCTACCCCCCTCCACTTT. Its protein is CASSPIGTATPLHF.

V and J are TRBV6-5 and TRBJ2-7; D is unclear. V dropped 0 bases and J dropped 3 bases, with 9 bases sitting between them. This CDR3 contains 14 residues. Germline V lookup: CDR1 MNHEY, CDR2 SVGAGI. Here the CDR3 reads CASSYSLPDYEQYF. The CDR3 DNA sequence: TGTGCCAGCAGTTACTCCCTACCCGACTACGAGCAGTACTTC.

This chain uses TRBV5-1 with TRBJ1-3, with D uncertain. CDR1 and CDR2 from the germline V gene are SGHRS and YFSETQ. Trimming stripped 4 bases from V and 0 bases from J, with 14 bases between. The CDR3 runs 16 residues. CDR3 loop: CASSLNSYSSGNTIYF. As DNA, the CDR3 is TGCGCCAGCAGCCTAAACAGTTACTCCTCTGGAAACACCATATATTTT.

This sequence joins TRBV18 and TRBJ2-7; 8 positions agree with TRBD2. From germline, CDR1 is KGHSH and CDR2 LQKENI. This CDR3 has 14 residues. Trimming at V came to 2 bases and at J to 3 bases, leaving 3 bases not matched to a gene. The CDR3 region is CASSPTGTSYEQYF. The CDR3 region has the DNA TGTGCCAGCTCACCAACCGGGACTAGCTACGAGCAGTACTTC.